A selection of T cell receptor beta chains follows, all from one sample in a study of OX40 agonist ivuxolimab in advanced cancers. Using immunoSEQ multiplex PCR, the repertoire was profiled, and TCRdb retains in-frame clones only, with some absent. The sample consists of tens of thousands of clones, over 65% of them appearing once. The sample was CD4+ or CD8+ T cells sorted from blood, taken in a trial of the OX40 agonist ivuxolimab. Every receptor here comes from an adult with an advanced solid tumor such as melanoma, head and neck, liver or kidney cancer. The CDR3 runs from the conserved cysteine through the conserved F or W. D genes are given only for firm matches. Size is stated for part of the rows, as once, few or many counts, or as a class when the clone is expanded.

len | j_gene | v_gene | abundance | d_gene | CDR3aa | CDR3nt
14 | TRBJ2-5 | TRBV5-6 | once | - | CASSFKTGQETQYF | TGTGCCAGCAGCTTTAAGACTGGACAAGAGACCCAGTACTTC
15 | TRBJ2-5 | TRBV18 | - | TRBD1 | CASSRGTGVQETQYF | TGTGCCAGCTCGCGGGGGACAGGGGTACAAGAGACCCAGTACTTC
14 | TRBJ2-7 | TRBV6-5 | - | TRBD1 | CASSYATGRDEQYF | TGTGCCAGCAGCTATGCGACAGGGCGCGACGAGCAGTACTTC
14 | TRBJ1-1 | TRBV7-3 | - | - | CASSPQGGSTEAFF | TGTGCCAGCAGTCCACAGGGCGGGAGCACTGAAGCTTTCTTT
13 | TRBJ2-7 | TRBV14 | medium-sized | TRBD1 | CASSRDSKYEQYF | TGTGCCAGCAGCCGGGACAGTAAATACGAGCAGTACTTC
19 | TRBJ2-6 | TRBV18 | - | TRBD1 | CASSPTTGTGLAGANVLTF | TGTGCCAGCTCACCAACAACCGGGACAGGGTTAGCTGGGGCCAACGTCCTGACTTTC
14 | TRBJ1-1 | TRBV10-3 | - | TRBD1 | CAASNRGANTEAFF | TGTGCCGCGTCAAACAGGGGAGCGAACACTGAAGCTTTCTTT
18 | TRBJ1-3 | TRBV7-2 | - | TRBD1 | CASSPSFARGQPGNTIYF | TGTGCCAGCAGCCCGTCGTTTGCACGGGGACAGCCTGGAAACACCATATATTTT
13 | TRBJ2-7 | TRBV4-2 | - | TRBD1 | CASSQTGGYEQYF | TGTGCCAGCAGCCAGACAGGGGGCTACGAGCAGTACTTC
15 | TRBJ1-5 | TRBV5-5 | - | - | CASSTKGGDNQPQHF | TGTGCCAGCAGTACCAAGGGGGGTGACAATCAGCCCCAGCATTTT